The 20 T cell receptor beta chains given below trace back to one sample, sequenced in a study of blood T cells in healthy people across ages. For the second PCR, which ran for about 7 to 11 cycles, a sample-barcoded 5' primer and a J-beta primer mix were used. TCRdb redid the calling of the 5' RACE reads with MiXCR, one entry per CDR3 protein. The data contain 1.8 million or so distinct CDR3 sequences, about two fifths of them singletons. The specimen sequenced was blood. These receptors came from a human donor in good health.

This clonotype was seen a handful of times. The J gene is TRBJ2-5, the V gene TRBV18; D is possibly TRBD1 (5 bases). CDR3 length: 13 amino acids. Germline V gene lookup returns CDR1 KGHSH and CDR2 LQKENI. With 0 bases removed from V and 3 bases from J, the gap between germline ends came to 5 bases. The CDR3: CASSPPREETQYF. In DNA form, the CDR3 reads TGTGCCAGCTCACCACCCAGGGAAGAGACCCAGTACTTC.

This clonotype was detected only a few times. V and J are TRBV7-2 and TRBJ2-4; D gene unclear. CDR1 SGHTA and CDR2 FQGNSA come from the germline V gene. The V and J ends lost 1 base and 0 bases respectively, with 7 bases between them. The length of the CDR3 is 15 residues. The CDR3 bases are TGTGCCAGCAGCTTAGACAGAATAGCCAAAAACATTCAGTACTTC. Translating gives CASSLDRIAKNIQYF.

The chain carries TRBV6-5 and TRBJ2-7; D gene unclear. Trimming removed 2 bases at V and 1 base at J, with 15 bases between. The CDR3 sequence is 16 residues long. Germline loops: CDR1 MNHEY, CDR2 SVGAGI. CDR3 sequence reads: CASSYAQVGRSYEQYF. DNA for the CDR3: TGTGCCAGCAGTTACGCCCAGGTTGGGCGATCCTACGAGCAGTACTTC.

The chain joins TRBV11-2 to TRBJ1-2; tentative D call: TRBD1 (6 bases). The germline V and J ends were trimmed by 3 bases and 7 bases, with 9 bases remaining between them. Germline-derived CDR1 and CDR2 are SGHAT and FQNNGV. CDR3 length: 12 amino acids. The CDR3 is CASSFGQSGYTF. In DNA form, the CDR3 reads TGTGCCAGCAGCTTCGGACAGAGTGGCTACACCTTC.

The chain is built from TRBV24-1 and TRBJ2-1; possibly TRBD1 or TRBD2 for D (7 bases each). This CDR3 region has 15 residues. Germline CDR1 and CDR2: KGHDR and SFDVKD. V lost 6 bases and J lost 4, with 15 bases in between. This CDR3 is CATSRQGGSYNEQFF. Written as DNA, the CDR3 is TGTGCCACCAGTAGACAGGGAGGGTCTTACAATGAGCAGTTCTTC.

This clonotype has more than one count but fewer than ten. The chain employs TRBV2 and TRBJ2-7; 10 bases agree with TRBD1. The CDR3 is 13 residues long. Germline trimming cut 7 bases from V and 4 bases from J; bases unmatched to any gene: 4. Germline CDR1 and CDR2: SNHLY and FYNNEI. This CDR3 reads CASKGTGVYEQYF. The DNA of the CDR3 is TGTGCCAGCAAGGGGACAGGGGTGTACGAGCAGTACTTC. The variable domain in full, with the rest retrieved from reference TRBV2 and TRBJ2-7, is EPEVTQTPSHQVTQMGQEVILRCVPISNHLYFYWYRQILGQKVEFLVSFYNNEISEKSEIFDDQFSVERPDGSNFTLKIRSTKLEDSAMYFCASKGTGVYEQYFGPGTRLTVT.

V is TRBV10-3 and J is TRBJ1-2, with a possible D match to TRBD1 (5 bases). There are 15 residues in the CDR3. CDR1 and CDR2 from the germline V gene are ENHRY and SYGVKD. The ends were cut back, 0 bases at V and 4 bases at J, with 12 bases in the middle. The CDR3 here is CAISESERGGYGYTF. The CDR3 nucleotides read TGTGCCATCAGTGAGTCGGAGCGGGGGGGCTATGGCTACACCTTC.

The gene calls are TRBV7-2 and TRBJ1-5; possible D gene TRBD1, 6 bases. Trimming cost V 6 bases and J 3 bases, with 15 bases left between them. Per the germline V gene, CDR1 is SGHTA and CDR2 is FQGNSA. There are 15 residues in the CDR3. The CDR3 sequence is CASSLGGHINQPQHF. CDR3 nucleotide sequence: TGTGCCAGCAGTCTAGGGGGTCACATCAATCAGCCCCAGCATTTT.

This sequence joins TRBV4-2 and TRBJ1-5; 11 bases line up with TRBD1. This CDR3 is 16 amino acids long. J lost 8 bases, V lost 0 bases, and 6 bases had no gene match. Germline CDR1 and CDR2: LGHNA and YNFKEQ. For the CDR3, the DNA is TGTGCCAGCAGCCAAGATATGGGACAGGGGGAAAAGCCCCAGCATTTT. Amino acid sequence: CASSQDMGQGEKPQHF.

The V call is TRBV28, the J call TRBJ2-7, with D perhaps given as TRBD1 or TRBD2 (5 bases each). CDR3 length: 12 amino acids. Germline V gives CDR1 MDHEN, CDR2 SYDVKM. V lost 6 bases to trimming and J lost 9 bases, with 15 bases between them. The CDR3 spells CASSLRDRGQYF. The CDR3 DNA is TGTGCCAGCAGCCTCCGGGACCGGGGGCAGTACTTC.

This clonotype was seen a handful of times. The chain links TRBV7-9 to TRBJ1-2; the D gene is possibly TRBD1 (5 bases). CDR1 and CDR2 (germline): SEHNR, FQNEAQ (reference sequence). Between the trimmed V and J ends, which lost 3 bases and 4 bases, there was a span of 12 bases. This CDR3 region has 14 residues. This chain's CDR3 is CASSFPGPGYGYTF. The CDR3 DNA reads as TGTGCCAGCAGCTTTCCAGGGCCCGGCTATGGCTACACCTTC.

This clonotype came up a few times. The V and J genes are TRBV6-5 and TRBJ1-2; 9 positions agree with TRBD1. V dropped 6 bases and J dropped 5; count of bases not matched to a gene: 13. Germline values: CDR1 MNHEY, CDR2 SVGAGI. The CDR3 has 16 amino acids. The CDR3 loop reads CASSEPPGTGMYGYTF. In DNA form, the CDR3 reads TGTGCCAGCAGCGAGCCCCCCGGGACAGGGATGTATGGCTACACCTTC.

The V gene is TRBV28, the J gene TRBJ1-5; D is ambiguous. This CDR3 is 13 amino acids long. Looked up from germline, CDR1 is MDHEN and CDR2 is SYDVKM. Trimming took off 6 bases at V and 7 bases at J, with 13 bases between the two ends. The chain's CDR3 is CASREGLRQPQHF. Written as DNA, the CDR3 is TGTGCCAGCAGAGAGGGCCTTCGGCAGCCCCAGCATTTT.

This clonotype came up a few times. This chain links TRBV28 with TRBJ2-7, with D unresolved. V gave up 6 bases and J gave up 6 bases, with 18 bases separating them. Per germline, CDR1 MDHEN and CDR2 SYDVKM. CDR3 length equals 14 residues. The CDR3 spells CASRLPRTSFEQYF. The CDR3 bases are TGTGCCAGCAGATTGCCCCGAACTTCGTTCGAGCAGTACTTC.

This clonotype was recorded many times. The junction shows a germline mismatch at one end, possibly a read error. The chain carries TRBV5-1 and TRBJ2-1; D may be TRBD1 (6 bases). This CDR3 is 15 amino acids long. The germline gives CDR1 SGHRS, CDR2 YFSETQ. The DNA for the CDR3 is TGTGCCAGCAGCTTAGCCAGGGGAGTGTACAATGAGCAGTTCTTC. Translating it yields CASSLARGVYNEQFF.

Concerning this clonotype: The junction shows a germline mismatch at one end, possibly a read error. The chain combines TRBV5-6 with TRBJ2-2, with TRBD1 identical over 8 bases. Germline V gives CDR1 SGHDT, CDR2 YYEEEE. The CDR3 consists of 14 residues. Here the CDR3 DNA reads TGTGCCAGCAGCCTCAGGGGGCTCATCGGGGAGTTGTTTTTT. Translation gives CASSLRGLIGELFF.

This clonotype was seen a few times. V usage is TRBV21-1 and J usage is TRBJ2-5; the D call TRBD1 from the table was never checked on the DNA. TRBV21-1 is classified as a pseudogene. This CDR3 contains 13 residues. This CDR3 reads CASSKGTEETQYF. In nucleotides, the CDR3 is TGTGCCAGCAGCAAAGGGACAGAAGAGACCCAGTACTTC.

This clonotype was seen many times. This chain's CDR3 is CSVRRGGTEAFF. Written as DNA, the CDR3 is TGCAGCGTTCGAAGGGGGGGCACTGAAGCTTTCTTT. The chain uses TRBV29-1 and TRBJ1-1, with D possibly TRBD1 on 6 matching bases. This CDR3 has 12 residues. From germline, CDR1 is SQVTM and CDR2 ANQGSEA. Trimming left V 5 bases short and J 4 bases short, with 11 bases between.

In this sample, this clonotype turned up a few times. The rearrangement joins TRBV20-1 to TRBJ2-4, with a possible D match to TRBD1 (6 bases). Per germline, CDR1 DFQATT and CDR2 SNEGSKA (reference sequence). Trimming removed 3 bases at V and 0 bases at J, with 9 bases between. This CDR3 is built from 14 residues. CDR3 bases: TGCAGTGCTAGGGGACAAGAAGCCAAAAACATTCAGTACTTC. Translating gives CSARGQEAKNIQYF.

The rearrangement links TRBV2 to TRBJ2-1; the D gene is possibly TRBD1 (6 bases). CDR1 and CDR2 (germline): SNHLY, FYNNEI. The CDR3 spans 15 residues. Between the trimmed V and J ends, which lost 7 bases and 0 bases, there was a span of 13 bases. The CDR3 sequence is CASTRDTSSYNEQFF. The CDR3 DNA reads as TGTGCCAGCACCCGGGACACCAGCTCCTACAATGAGCAGTTCTTC. Combining the CDR3 with reference TRBV2 and TRBJ2-1 gives the whole variable domain EPEVTQTPSHQVTQMGQEVILRCVPISNHLYFYWYRQILGQKVEFLVSFYNNEISEKSEIFDDQFSVERPDGSNFTLKIRSTKLEDSAMYFCASTRDTSSYNEQFFGPGTRLTVL.